This TCR beta chain stems from a study of blood T cell repertoires in COVID-19 (dated by TCRdb to between 2020 and 2021). Study-wide context: Samples covering the acute and convalescent phases of COVID-19 were provided by collaborators in the United States, Italy and Spain. The material from the prospective study consisted of cDNA or gDNA derived from T cells, B-cell-depleted T cells, or PBMCs. Subjects who had been exposed to COVID-19, were actively infected with it, or had recovered from it provided the deeply sampled blood TCRbeta repertoires that made up the dataset. A freely available public database, intended as a resource for researchers studying the immune response to SARS-CoV-2, is where the repertoires were released. Samples came from the ongoing ImmuneRACE study (first 160 participants) plus 1,254 subjects from 6 global collaborators. Sample metadata almost always included a de-identified subject ID, COVID-19 status, age in years and sex. Where available, HLA class I and class II types were obtained from metadata supplied by the sample provider rather than from assay-based typing.

The study at large found these results: How much clinical and demographic metadata was included differed by source and by participant, and the metadata was provided uncurated.

A remark on this clone: No antigen is known for it. Base-call qualities are not available, and no considerably larger clone is one nucleotide away.

The immunoSEQ Assay, a bias-controlled multiplex PCR, was used to amplify TCRbeta CDR3 regions from genomic DNA. Turning to the authors' computational methods: The number of nucleated cells in each sample was estimated from the amplification of reference gene primers within the assay. Sequence reads were collapsed and filtered to measure the absolute abundance of every unique TCRbeta CDR3 rearrangement. For each sample, productive Simpson clonality was calculated as the square root of Simpson's diversity index over productive rearrangements. Imported from immuneACCESS, the table was reduced by TCRdb to in-frame sequences with V and J called. These copies leave out some clones; in studies compared against another copy, an unresolved V gene accounts for under half, and the cause of the remainder is not known. V and J calls and clone size are given by that table; D and trimming were obtained from the DNA. This sample holds approximately 50,000 clones; roughly 78% were observed only once. Roughly 25% of the sample goes to the ten largest clones.

CDR1 and CDR2, looked up from the germline V gene, are MGHRA and YSYEKL. At the junction V is shortened by 1 base and J by 8 bases, with 11 bases in between. From the cysteine up to the phenylalanine, the CDR3 has a length of 13 residues. The entry retains the CDR3 DNA only, 39 bases that are in frame from base 1. Collaborating institutions collected whole blood in K2EDTA tubes following their own protocols. Collaborator samples were shipped for TCRbeta analysis as frozen whole blood, isolated PBMCs, or DNA extracted from either sample type. The chain is made from TRBV4-1 and TRBJ2-5; the D gene is unclear. The source is an older man with acute or convalescent COVID-19. Specimen: peripheral blood. The CDR3 region has the sequence CASSQVMTRTQYF. Read as DNA, the sequence is TGCGCCAGCAGCCAAGTTATGACAAGAACCCAGTACTTC.